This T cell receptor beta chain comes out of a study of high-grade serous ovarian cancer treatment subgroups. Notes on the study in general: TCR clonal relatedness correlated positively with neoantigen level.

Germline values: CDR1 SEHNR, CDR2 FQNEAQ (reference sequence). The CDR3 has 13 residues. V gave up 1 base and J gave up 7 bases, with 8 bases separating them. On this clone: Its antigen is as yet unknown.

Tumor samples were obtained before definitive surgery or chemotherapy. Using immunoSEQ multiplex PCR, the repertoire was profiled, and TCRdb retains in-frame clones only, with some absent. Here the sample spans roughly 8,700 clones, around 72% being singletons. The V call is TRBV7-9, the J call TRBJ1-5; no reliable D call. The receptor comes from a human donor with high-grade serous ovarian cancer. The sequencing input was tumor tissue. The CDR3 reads CASSLDEAQPQHF. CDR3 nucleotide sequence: TGTGCCAGCAGCTTAGATGAGGCCCAGCCCCAGCATTTT.